The present TCR beta chain was sequenced within a study of human T cells and chemical hapten exposure. Germline V gene data show CDR1 as SNHLY and CDR2 as FYNNEI. With V trimmed by 7 bases and J by 2 bases, 13 bases remained unmatched. The CDR3 has 17 residues. Described time point: patch test 1, 2 weeks after DPC sensitization. Treatment indicated: therapeutic diphenylcyclopropenone sensitization with weekly scalp DPC. TCRdb ran MiXCR on the RACE reads and lists one entry per CDR3 protein. The data show about 60,000 distinct CDR3 sequences, with 9.3% seen just once and 10% to 15% held by the top ten.

The V gene is TRBV2, the J gene TRBJ2-5, with 10 bases that match TRBD2. Sequencing was performed on whole blood, taken in connection with sensitization to the hapten diphenylcyclopropenone (DPC). The clonotype was recovered from a woman aged 35 to 49 with alopecia areata. Some clones in this sample may be carry-over from other donors' samples. The CDR3 sequence is CASTAGLAAYLQETQYF. CDR3 bases: TGTGCCAGCACCGCCGGACTAGCGGCCTACCTACAAGAGACCCAGTACTTC.